This is a list of T cell receptor beta chains from one sample in a study of a mutant IDH1 vaccine in newly diagnosed glioma. Produced via immunoSEQ multiplex PCR; TCRdb's table is partial and in-frame only. The data show 25,000 to 40,000 clones, about 80% seen once. The antigens of these receptors remain unknown. The sample here was PBMCs, taken from a glioma patient whose treatment included an IDH1 peptide vaccine. The receptors were sampled from a woman in her thirties or forties with glioma. CDR3s include the opening cysteine and the closing phenylalanine or tryptophan. The D gene is left open where the match is weak. Some rows have no size entry. The others give once, few or many, or a class for an expanded clone.

v_call,d_call,clone_size,j_call,cdr3_aa,cdr3_nt
TRBV30,NA,NA,TRBJ1-4,CAWTVLNEKLFF,TGTGCCTGGACAGTCCTGAATGAAAAACTGTTTTTT
TRBV6-1,NA,NA,TRBJ1-2,CASSEATPRNRGGYGYTF,TGTGCCAGCAGTGAAGCCACCCCCCGTAACAGAGGGGGCTATGGCTACACCTTC
TRBV12-5,NA,NA,TRBJ1-5,CASGKWGVHQPQHF,TGTGCTAGTGGGAAATGGGGAGTCCATCAGCCCCAGCATTTT
TRBV6-5,NA,NA,TRBJ1-2,CASSFVGSYGYTF,TGTGCCAGCAGTTTTGTGGGGAGCTATGGCTACACCTTC
TRBV10-2,NA,NA,TRBJ1-2,CASSEQLSFFGGYTF,TGCGCCAGCAGTGAGCAGCTGAGTTTCTTTGGGGGCTACACCTTC
TRBV6-1,TRBD1,NA,TRBJ1-3,CASSAKLQGQGNTIYF,TGTGCCAGCAGTGCGAAGTTACAGGGGCAAGGAAACACCATATATTTT
TRBV14,NA,once,TRBJ2-5,CASSPKEDGGPEVWTQYF,TGTGCCAGCAGCCCCAAGGAAGATGGGGGGCCCGAAGTTTGGACCCAGTACTTC
TRBV7-9,NA,NA,TRBJ1-2,CASSFPLTINYGYTF,TGTGCCAGCAGCTTTCCCCTAACGATTAACTATGGCTACACCTTC
TRBV5-1,NA,NA,TRBJ1-1,CASSAPRPGTEAFF,TGCGCCAGCAGCGCCCCTCGTCCAGGGACTGAAGCTTTCTTT
TRBV7-2,TRBD1,NA,TRBJ1-6,CASSLEGQGFNSPLHF,TGTGCCAGCAGCTTAGAGGGACAGGGGTTTAATTCACCCCTCCACTTT
TRBV5-1,NA,few,TRBJ1-2,CASSLSSGTSGYGYTF,TGCGCCAGCAGCTTAAGTTCGGGTACTTCTGGGTATGGCTACACCTTC
TRBV6-5,TRBD1,NA,TRBJ1-2,CASRKSDRGLQGYTF,TGTGCCAGCAGGAAGAGTGACAGGGGGCTCCAGGGCTACACCTTC
TRBV11-2,TRBD2,NA,TRBJ2-1,CASSLAGGPQEQFF,TGTGCCAGCAGCCTAGCGGGGGGCCCCCAGGAGCAGTTCTTC
TRBV19,TRBD1,NA,TRBJ1-3,CASSPRDSSGNTIYF,TGTGCCAGTAGCCCTCGGGACAGCTCTGGAAACACCATATATTTT
TRBV5-4,TRBD1,few,TRBJ1-2,CASTWTGATNYGYTF,TGTGCCAGCACATGGACAGGGGCCACTAACTATGGCTACACCTTC
TRBV11-2,TRBD1,NA,TRBJ2-5,CASSLAVRGPQETQYF,TGTGCCAGCAGCTTAGCGGTCAGGGGGCCTCAAGAGACCCAGTACTTC
TRBV5-1,TRBD2,NA,TRBJ2-7,CASSSSGAGEQYF,TGCGCCAGCAGCTCTAGCGGGGCGGGCGAGCAGTACTTC
TRBV7-2,NA,few,TRBJ1-2,CASSPGAGVGYTF,TGTGCCAGCAGCCCAGGGGCGGGAGTTGGCTACACCTTC
TRBV13,NA,NA,TRBJ2-7,CASSTQDSYEQYF,TGTGCCAGCAGCACCCAGGATTCCTACGAGCAGTACTTC
TRBV13,NA,NA,TRBJ2-3,CASSLGGGPFTDTQYF,TGTGCCAGCAGCTTAGGCGGGGGCCCCTTCACAGATACGCAGTATTTT
TRBV4-2,TRBD2,NA,TRBJ2-4,CASSQESLAVAKNIQYF,TGTGCCAGCAGCCAAGAGAGTCTAGCGGTAGCCAAAAACATTCAGTACTTC
TRBV9,NA,NA,TRBJ2-3,CASSVGFQPDTQYF,TGTGCCAGCAGCGTAGGATTCCAACCAGATACGCAGTATTTT
TRBV20-1,NA,NA,TRBJ1-1,CSARDQSEAFF,TGCAGTGCTAGAGATCAATCTGAAGCTTTCTTT
TRBV30,TRBD1,NA,TRBJ1-2,CAWSVIPGSLDREVYGYTF,TGTGCCTGGAGTGTGATCCCGGGGAGTTTGGACAGGGAAGTCTATGGCTACACCTTC
TRBV4-2,TRBD2,NA,TRBJ2-2,CASSQAPTSGGLGTGELFF,TGTGCCAGCAGCCAAGCCCCGACTAGCGGGGGATTGGGGACCGGGGAGCTGTTTTTT
TRBV7-9,TRBD2,NA,TRBJ2-2,CASSPSMGGTGELFF,TGTGCCAGCAGCCCGTCGATGGGGGGGACCGGGGAGCTGTTTTTT
TRBV5-6,NA,NA,TRBJ2-3,CASSLGGFNTDTQYF,TGTGCCAGCAGCTTGGGTGGTTTCAACACAGATACGCAGTATTTT
TRBV5-1,NA,NA,TRBJ2-7,CASALGPYEQYF,TGCGCCAGCGCCTTAGGACCCTACGAGCAGTACTTC
TRBV19,TRBD2,NA,TRBJ2-3,CATKRDRTDTQYF,TGTGCCACCAAGCGGGACCGAACAGATACGCAGTATTTT
TRBV19,NA,NA,TRBJ2-5,CASSLLGAQETQYF,TGTGCCAGTAGCCTCTTGGGGGCCCAAGAGACCCAGTACTTC
TRBV19,NA,NA,TRBJ1-2,CASSTRDRPGYTF,TGTGCCAGTAGTACCCGGGACCGCCCGGGCTACACCTTC
TRBV10-3,NA,NA,TRBJ2-2,CAISESGGANTGELFF,TGTGCCATCAGTGAGTCAGGGGGAGCGAACACCGGGGAGCTGTTTTTT
TRBV19,NA,NA,TRBJ1-3,CASSITGGSGNTIYF,TGTGCCAGTAGTATCACGGGCGGCTCTGGAAACACCATATATTTT
TRBV2,NA,NA,TRBJ2-2,CASSGVRVDTGELFF,TGTGCCAGCAGTGGGGTCAGGGTAGACACCGGGGAGCTGTTTTTT
TRBV6-1,NA,NA,TRBJ1-5,CASRAPGPKNQPQHF,TGTGCCAGCAGAGCCCCGGGGCCTAAGAATCAGCCCCAGCATTTT
TRBV7-9,NA,few,TRBJ1-1,CVSVRDTEAFF,TGTGTCAGTGTGAGGGACACTGAAGCTTTCTTT
TRBV27,TRBD2,NA,TRBJ2-1,CASSFGLAGREQFF,TGTGCCAGCAGTTTTGGACTAGCGGGGAGGGAGCAGTTCTTC
TRBV6-1,TRBD1,NA,TRBJ1-4,CASSEQRGRVEKLFF,TGTGCCAGCAGTGAACAGAGGGGGCGAGTTGAAAAACTGTTTTTT
TRBV25-1,NA,NA,TRBJ2-1,CAVLGGNEQFF,TGTGCCGTCCTTGGAGGAAATGAGCAGTTCTTC
TRBV6-6,NA,NA,TRBJ2-2,CASSPTDTGELFF,TGTGCCAGCAGTCCGACAGACACCGGGGAGCTGTTTTTT
TRBV5-1,TRBD2,NA,TRBJ2-2,CASSGTSGGNTGELFF,TGCGCCAGCAGCGGCACTAGCGGGGGGAACACCGGGGAGCTGTTTTTT
TRBV9,NA,NA,TRBJ1-1,CASSVFWRRAEAFF,TGTGCCAGCAGCGTATTCTGGAGGAGGGCTGAAGCTTTCTTT
TRBV7-8,NA,few,TRBJ2-2,CASSSHDGELFF,TGTGCCAGCAGCTCACATGATGGGGAGCTGTTTTTT
TRBV29-1,TRBD1,NA,TRBJ2-7,CSVLTGPYEQYF,TGCAGCGTACTGACAGGGCCCTACGAGCAGTACTTC
TRBV9,NA,NA,TRBJ2-1,CASSVDQGPGEQFF,TGTGCCAGCAGCGTAGATCAGGGGCCTGGTGAGCAGTTCTTC
TRBV6-1,NA,NA,TRBJ2-3,CASSVSTDTQYF,TGTGCCAGCAGTGTCAGCACAGATACGCAGTATTTT
TRBV5-6,NA,NA,TRBJ1-3,CASSLTNTIYF,TGTGCCAGCAGCTTAACAAACACCATATATTTT
TRBV30,TRBD2,NA,TRBJ2-1,CAWSSVAGRMSSYNEQFF,TGTGCCTGGAGTTCGGTAGCGGGGCGGATGAGCTCCTACAATGAGCAGTTCTTC
TRBV30,NA,NA,TRBJ1-2,CAWIRDTYGYTF,TGTGCCTGGATCCGGGACACCTATGGCTACACCTTC